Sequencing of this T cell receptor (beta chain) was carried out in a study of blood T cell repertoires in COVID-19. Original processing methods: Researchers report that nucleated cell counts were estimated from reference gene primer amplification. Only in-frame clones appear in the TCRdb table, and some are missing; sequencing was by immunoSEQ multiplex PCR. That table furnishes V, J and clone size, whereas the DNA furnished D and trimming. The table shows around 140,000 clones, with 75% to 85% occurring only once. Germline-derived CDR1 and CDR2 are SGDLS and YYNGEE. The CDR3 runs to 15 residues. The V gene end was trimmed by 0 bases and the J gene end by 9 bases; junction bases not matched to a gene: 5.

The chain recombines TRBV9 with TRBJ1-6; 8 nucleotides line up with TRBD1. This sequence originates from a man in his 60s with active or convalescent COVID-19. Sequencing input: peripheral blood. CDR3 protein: CASSVGQGQGSPLHF. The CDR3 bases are TGTGCCAGCAGCGTAGGACAGGGGCAAGGTTCACCCCTCCACTTT.